This TCR beta chain was obtained from a study of OX40 agonist ivuxolimab in advanced cancers. Whole-study context: Enrolled patients in dose escalation had cancers that were hepatocellular carcinoma, melanoma, renal cell or head and neck cancer. Overall study findings and caveats: CD8+ T cells averaged more expanded clones than CD4+. Blood T cells, both CD4+ and CD8+, expanded clonally by week 6 at 0.1 to 3.0 mg/kg.

The data were produced by immunoSEQ multiplex PCR, yet TCRdb's version contains in-frame clones alone and is incomplete. The table records tens of thousands of clones, more than 85% of them present only once. The germline V gene has CDR1 SGHRS and CDR2 YFSETQ. This CDR3 is 18 amino acids long. The J segment lost 5 bases and the V segment lost 3 bases, leaving 16 bases of the junction unmatched. Points on this clone: Its antigen remains unidentified.

Peripheral blood came from all dose cohorts at three timepoints. This TCR was sampled from an adult with an advanced solid tumor such as melanoma, head and neck, liver or kidney cancer. The chain links TRBV5-1 to TRBJ2-7; 11 bases match TRBD2. The sample consisted of CD4+ or CD8+ T cells sorted from blood, taken in a trial of the OX40 agonist ivuxolimab. CDR3 sequence: CASSWASGRRGGTHEQYF. CDR3 nucleotides: TGCGCCAGCAGCTGGGCTAGCGGGAGGCGAGGGGGTACGCACGAGCAGTACTTC.